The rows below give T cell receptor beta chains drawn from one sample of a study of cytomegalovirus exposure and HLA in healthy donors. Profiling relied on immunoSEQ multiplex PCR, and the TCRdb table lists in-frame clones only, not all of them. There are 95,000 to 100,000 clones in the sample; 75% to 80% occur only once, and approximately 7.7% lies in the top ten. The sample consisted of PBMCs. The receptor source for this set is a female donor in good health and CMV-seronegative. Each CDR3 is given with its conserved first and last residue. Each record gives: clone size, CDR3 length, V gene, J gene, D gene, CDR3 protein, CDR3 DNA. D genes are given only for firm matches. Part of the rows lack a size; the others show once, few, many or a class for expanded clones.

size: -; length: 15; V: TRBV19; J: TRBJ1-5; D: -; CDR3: CASSIGQGGNQPQHF; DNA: TGTGCCAGTAGTATAGGGCAGGGCGGCAATCAGCCCCAGCATTTT
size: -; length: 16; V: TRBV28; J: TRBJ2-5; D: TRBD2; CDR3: CASSLASGRVGETQYF; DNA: TGTGCCAGCAGTTTGGCTAGCGGGAGGGTAGGAGAGACCCAGTACTTC
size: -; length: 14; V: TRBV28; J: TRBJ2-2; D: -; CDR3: CASSLRLHTGELFF; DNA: TGTGCCAGCAGTTTACGACTACACACCGGGGAGCTGTTTTTT
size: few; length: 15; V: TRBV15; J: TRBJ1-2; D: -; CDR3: CATSRATQGNYGYTF; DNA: TGTGCCACCAGCAGGGCAACACAGGGTAACTATGGCTACACCTTC
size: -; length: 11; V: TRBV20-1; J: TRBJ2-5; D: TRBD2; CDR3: CSARGGGTQYF; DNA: TGCAGTGCTAGGGGCGGGGGGACCCAGTACTTC
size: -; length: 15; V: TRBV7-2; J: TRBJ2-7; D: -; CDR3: CASSPSVGRHYEQYF; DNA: TGTGCCAGCAGCCCGTCCGTCGGCAGACACTACGAGCAGTACTTC
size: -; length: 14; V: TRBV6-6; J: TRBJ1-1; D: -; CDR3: CASSLGGLNTEAFF; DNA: TGTGCCAGCAGTCTAGGCGGATTGAACACTGAAGCTTTCTTT
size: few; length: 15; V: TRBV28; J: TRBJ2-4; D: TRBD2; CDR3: CATKHGQREKNIQYF; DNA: TGTGCCACCAAACATGGCCAGCGGGAAAAAAACATTCAGTACTTC
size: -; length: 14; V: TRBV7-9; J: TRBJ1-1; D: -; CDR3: CASSFEGVNTEAFF; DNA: TGTGCCAGCAGCTTTGAGGGGGTGAACACTGAAGCTTTCTTT
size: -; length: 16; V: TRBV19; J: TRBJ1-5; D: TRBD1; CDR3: CASSILQGRSNQPQHF; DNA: TGTGCCAGTAGTATCCTACAGGGGAGGAGCAATCAGCCCCAGCATTTT